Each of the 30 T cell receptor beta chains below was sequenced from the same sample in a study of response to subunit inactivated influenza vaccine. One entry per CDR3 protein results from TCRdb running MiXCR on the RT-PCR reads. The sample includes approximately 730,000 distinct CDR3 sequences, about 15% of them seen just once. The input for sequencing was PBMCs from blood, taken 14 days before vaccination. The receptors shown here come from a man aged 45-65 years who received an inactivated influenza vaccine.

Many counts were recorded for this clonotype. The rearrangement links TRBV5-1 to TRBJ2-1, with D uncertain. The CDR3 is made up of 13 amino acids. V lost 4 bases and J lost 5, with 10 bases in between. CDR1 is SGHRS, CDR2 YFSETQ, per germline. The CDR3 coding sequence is TGCGCCAGCAGCAGGAATGCAGACAATGAGCAGTTCTTC. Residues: CASSRNADNEQFF.

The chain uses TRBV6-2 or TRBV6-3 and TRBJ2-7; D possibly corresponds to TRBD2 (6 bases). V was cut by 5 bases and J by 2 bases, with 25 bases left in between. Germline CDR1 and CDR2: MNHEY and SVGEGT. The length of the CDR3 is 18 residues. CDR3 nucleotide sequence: TGTGCCAGCAGTACTCCAAGGGACTCAGCGTTTGAAACCTACGAGCAGTACTTC. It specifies CASSTPRDSAFETYEQYF.

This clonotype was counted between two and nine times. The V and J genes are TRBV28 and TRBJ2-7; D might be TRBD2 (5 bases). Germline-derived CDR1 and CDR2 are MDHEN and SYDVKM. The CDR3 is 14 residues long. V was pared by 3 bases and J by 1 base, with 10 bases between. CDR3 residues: CASSLDGESYEQYF. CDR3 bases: TGTGCCAGCAGTTTGGATGGGGAGTCCTACGAGCAGTACTTC.

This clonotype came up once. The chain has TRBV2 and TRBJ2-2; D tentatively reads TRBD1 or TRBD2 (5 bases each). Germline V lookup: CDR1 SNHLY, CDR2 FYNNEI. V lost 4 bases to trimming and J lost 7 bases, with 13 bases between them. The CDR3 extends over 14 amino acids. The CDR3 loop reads CASSVGRDGGELFF. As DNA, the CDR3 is TGTGCCAGCAGTGTTGGCAGGGACGGCGGGGAGCTGTTTTTT.

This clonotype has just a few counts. Here the CDR3 DNA reads TGCAGCGTTGGGGGGGACAGGGTAGGAGATACGCAGTATTTT. Residues: CSVGGDRVGDTQYF. The chain couples TRBV29-1 to TRBJ2-3; 9 bases are shared with TRBD1. CDR1 is SQVTM and CDR2 is ANQGSEA in the germline V gene. V shed 4 bases and J 5 bases; nucleotides not matched to a gene: 7. The CDR3 is 14 amino acids.

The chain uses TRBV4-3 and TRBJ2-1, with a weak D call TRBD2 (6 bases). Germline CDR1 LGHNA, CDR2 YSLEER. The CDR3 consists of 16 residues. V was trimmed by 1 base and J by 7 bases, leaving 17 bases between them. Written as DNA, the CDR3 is TGCGCCAGCAGCCAAGCCTCGGCTAGCGCCTGGAATGAGCAGTTCTTC. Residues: CASSQASASAWNEQFF.

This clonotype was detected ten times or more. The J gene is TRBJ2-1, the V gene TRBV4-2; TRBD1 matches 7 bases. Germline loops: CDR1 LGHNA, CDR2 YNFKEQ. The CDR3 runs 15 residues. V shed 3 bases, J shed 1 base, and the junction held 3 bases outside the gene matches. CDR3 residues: CASSHNRGSYNEQFF. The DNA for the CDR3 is TGTGCCAGCAGCCACAACAGGGGTTCCTACAATGAGCAGTTCTTC.

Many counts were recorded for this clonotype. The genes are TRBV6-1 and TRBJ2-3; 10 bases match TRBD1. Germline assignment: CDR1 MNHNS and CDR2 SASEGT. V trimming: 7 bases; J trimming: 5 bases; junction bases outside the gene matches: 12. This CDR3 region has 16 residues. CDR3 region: CASTPDRGLAGDTQYF. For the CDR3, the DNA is TGTGCCAGCACTCCCGACAGGGGGCTGGCTGGAGATACGCAGTATTTT.

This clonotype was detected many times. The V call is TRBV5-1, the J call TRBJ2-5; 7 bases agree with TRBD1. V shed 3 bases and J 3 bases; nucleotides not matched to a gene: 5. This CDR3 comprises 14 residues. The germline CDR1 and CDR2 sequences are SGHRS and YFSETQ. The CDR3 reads CASSWRQGEETQYF. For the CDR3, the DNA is TGCGCCAGCAGCTGGCGACAGGGAGAAGAGACCCAGTACTTC.

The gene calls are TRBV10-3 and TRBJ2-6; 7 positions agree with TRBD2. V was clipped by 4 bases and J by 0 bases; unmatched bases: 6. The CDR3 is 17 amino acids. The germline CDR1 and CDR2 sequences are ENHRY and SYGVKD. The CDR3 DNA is TGTGCCATCAGTGTAGAGCGGGAAAACTCTGGGGCCAACGTCCTGACTTTC. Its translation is CAISVERENSGANVLTF.

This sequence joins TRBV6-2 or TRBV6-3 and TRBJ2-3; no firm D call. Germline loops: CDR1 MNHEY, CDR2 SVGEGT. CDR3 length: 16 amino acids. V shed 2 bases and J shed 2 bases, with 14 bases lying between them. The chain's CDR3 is CASSYVATLPTDTQYF. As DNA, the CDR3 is TGTGCCAGCAGTTACGTGGCGACCCTCCCCACAGATACGCAGTATTTT.

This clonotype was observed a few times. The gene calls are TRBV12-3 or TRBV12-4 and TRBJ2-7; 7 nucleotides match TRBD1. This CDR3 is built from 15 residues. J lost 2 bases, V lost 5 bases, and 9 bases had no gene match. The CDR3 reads CASSPRQGTAYEQYF. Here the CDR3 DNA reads TGTGCCAGCAGTCCCCGACAGGGTACGGCCTACGAGCAGTACTTC.

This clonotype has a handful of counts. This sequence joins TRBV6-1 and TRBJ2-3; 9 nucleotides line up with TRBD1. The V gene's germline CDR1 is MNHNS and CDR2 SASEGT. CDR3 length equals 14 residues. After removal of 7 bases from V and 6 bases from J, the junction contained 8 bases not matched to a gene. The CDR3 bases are TGTGCCAGCACCCGGGACAGGGTTTCGGATACGCAGTATTTT. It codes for CASTRDRVSDTQYF.

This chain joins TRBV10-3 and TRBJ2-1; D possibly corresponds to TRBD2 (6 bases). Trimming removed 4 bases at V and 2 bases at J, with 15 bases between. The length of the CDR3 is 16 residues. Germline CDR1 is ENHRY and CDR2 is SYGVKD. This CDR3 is CAISGSSARTYNEQFF. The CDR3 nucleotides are TGTGCCATCAGTGGCTCTAGCGCTCGCACCTACAATGAGCAGTTCTTC.

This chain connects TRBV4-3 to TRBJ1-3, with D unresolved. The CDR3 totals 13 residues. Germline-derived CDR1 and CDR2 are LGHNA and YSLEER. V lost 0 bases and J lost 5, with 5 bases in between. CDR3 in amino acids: CASSQDIRNTIYF. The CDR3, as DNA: TGCGCCAGCAGCCAAGATATCAGAAACACCATATATTTT.

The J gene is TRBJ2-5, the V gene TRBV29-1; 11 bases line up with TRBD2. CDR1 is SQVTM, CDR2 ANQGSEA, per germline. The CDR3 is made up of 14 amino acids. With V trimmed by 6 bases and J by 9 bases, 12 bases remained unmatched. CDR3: CSVASGGNPGAQYF. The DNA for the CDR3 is TGCAGCGTGGCTAGCGGGGGGAACCCGGGGGCCCAGTACTTC.

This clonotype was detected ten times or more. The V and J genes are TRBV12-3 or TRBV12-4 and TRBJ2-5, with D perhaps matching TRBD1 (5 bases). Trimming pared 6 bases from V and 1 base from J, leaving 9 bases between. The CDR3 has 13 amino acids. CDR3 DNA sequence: TGTGCCAGCAGCATTGGGGCCCAAGAGACCCAGTACTTC. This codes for CASSIGAQETQYF.

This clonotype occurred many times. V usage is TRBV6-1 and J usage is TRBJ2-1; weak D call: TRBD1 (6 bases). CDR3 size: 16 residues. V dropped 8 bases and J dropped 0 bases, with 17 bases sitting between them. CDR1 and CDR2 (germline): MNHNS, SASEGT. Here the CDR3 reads CASAKGVYSSYNEQFF. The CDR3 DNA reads TGTGCCAGCGCGAAGGGGGTTTATAGCTCCTACAATGAGCAGTTCTTC.

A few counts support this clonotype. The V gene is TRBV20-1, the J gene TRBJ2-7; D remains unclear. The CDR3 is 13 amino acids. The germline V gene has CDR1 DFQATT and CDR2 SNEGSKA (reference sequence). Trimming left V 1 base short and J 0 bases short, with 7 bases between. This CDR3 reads CSARGPRSYEQYF. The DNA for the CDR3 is TGCAGTGCTAGAGGACCACGCTCCTACGAGCAGTACTTC.

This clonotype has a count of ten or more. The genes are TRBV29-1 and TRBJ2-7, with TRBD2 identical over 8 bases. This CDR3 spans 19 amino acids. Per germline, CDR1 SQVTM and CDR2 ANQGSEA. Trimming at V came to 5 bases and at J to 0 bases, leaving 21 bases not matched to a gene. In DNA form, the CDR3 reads TGCAGCGTTACCTTTTCGGGAGGGGCAGTGGGGACCAGCTCCTACGAGCAGTACTTC. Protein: CSVTFSGGAVGTSSYEQYF.

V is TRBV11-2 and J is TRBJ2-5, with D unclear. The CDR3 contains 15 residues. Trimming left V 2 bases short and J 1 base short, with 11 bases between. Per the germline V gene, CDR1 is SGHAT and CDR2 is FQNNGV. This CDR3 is CASSLPLQIQETQYF. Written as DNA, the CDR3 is TGTGCCAGCAGCTTACCTTTACAGATCCAAGAGACCCAGTACTTC.

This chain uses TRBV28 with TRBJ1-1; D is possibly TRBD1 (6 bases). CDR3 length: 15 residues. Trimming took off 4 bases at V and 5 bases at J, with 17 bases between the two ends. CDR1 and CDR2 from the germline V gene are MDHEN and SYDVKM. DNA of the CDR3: TGTGCCAGCAGTTCCCCGGGGGCCGGGGGGACTGAAGCTTTCTTT. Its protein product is CASSSPGAGGTEAFF. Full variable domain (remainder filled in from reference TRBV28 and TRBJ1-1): DVKVTQSSRYLVKRTGEKVFLECVQDMDHENMFWYRQDPGLGLRLIYFSYDVKMKEKGDIPEGYSVSREKKERFSLILESASTNQTSMYLCASSSPGAGGTEAFFGQGTRLTVV.

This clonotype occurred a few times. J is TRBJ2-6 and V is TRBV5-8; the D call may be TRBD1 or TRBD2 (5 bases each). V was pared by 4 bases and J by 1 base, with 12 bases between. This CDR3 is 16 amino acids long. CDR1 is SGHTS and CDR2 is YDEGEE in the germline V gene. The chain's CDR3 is CASSDGTASGANVLTF. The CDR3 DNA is TGTGCCAGCAGCGACGGGACCGCTTCTGGGGCCAACGTCCTGACTTTC.

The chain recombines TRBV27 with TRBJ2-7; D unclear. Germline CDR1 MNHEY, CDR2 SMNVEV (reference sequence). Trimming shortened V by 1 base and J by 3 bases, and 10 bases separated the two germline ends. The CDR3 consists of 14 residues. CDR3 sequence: CASSLYAPIYEQYF. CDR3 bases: TGTGCCAGCAGTTTATACGCTCCGATCTACGAGCAGTACTTC.

CDR3 sequence reads: CASSIERGLTDTQYF. CDR3 nucleotides: TGTGCCAGCAGCATAGAGCGGGGCTTGACAGATACGCAGTATTTT. The chain couples TRBV6-2 or TRBV6-3 to TRBJ2-3; 7 bases are shared with TRBD2. The trim removed 6 bases at V and 3 bases at J, leaving 9 bases unmatched. Germline V gene lookup returns CDR1 MNHEY and CDR2 SVGEGT. The CDR3 runs 15 residues.

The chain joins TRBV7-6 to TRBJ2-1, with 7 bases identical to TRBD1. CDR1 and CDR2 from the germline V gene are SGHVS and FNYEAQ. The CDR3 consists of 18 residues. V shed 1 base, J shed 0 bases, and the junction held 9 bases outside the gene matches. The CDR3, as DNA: TGTGCCAGCAGCTTAGACCCCCCGGGACAGACCTCCTACAATGAGCAGTTCTTC. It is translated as CASSLDPPGQTSYNEQFF.

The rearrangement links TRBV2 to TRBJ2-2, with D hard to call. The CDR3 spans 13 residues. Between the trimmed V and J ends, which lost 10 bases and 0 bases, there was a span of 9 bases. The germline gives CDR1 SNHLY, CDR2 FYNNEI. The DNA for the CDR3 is TGTGCCATCAGCGTCGCGAACACCGGGGAGCTGTTTTTT. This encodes CAISVANTGELFF.

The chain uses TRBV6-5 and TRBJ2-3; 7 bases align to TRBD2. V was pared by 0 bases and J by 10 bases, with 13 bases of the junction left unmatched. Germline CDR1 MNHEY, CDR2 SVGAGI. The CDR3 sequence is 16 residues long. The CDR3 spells CASSYSRLARFGAQYF. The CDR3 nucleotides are TGTGCCAGCAGTTACTCGAGACTAGCTCGCTTTGGTGCGCAGTATTTT.

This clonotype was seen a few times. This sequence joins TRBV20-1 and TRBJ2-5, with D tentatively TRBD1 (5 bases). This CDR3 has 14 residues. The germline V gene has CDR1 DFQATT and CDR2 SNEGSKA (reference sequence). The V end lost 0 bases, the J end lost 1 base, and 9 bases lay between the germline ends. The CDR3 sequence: CSARDLQGQETQYF. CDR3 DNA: TGCAGTGCTAGAGATCTGCAGGGCCAAGAGACCCAGTACTTC.

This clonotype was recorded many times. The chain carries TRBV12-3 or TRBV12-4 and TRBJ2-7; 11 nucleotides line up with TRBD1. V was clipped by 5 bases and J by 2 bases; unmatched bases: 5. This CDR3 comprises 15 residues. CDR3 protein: CASSLGTGGAYEQYF. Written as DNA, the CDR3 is TGTGCCAGCAGTCTTGGGACAGGGGGGGCCTACGAGCAGTACTTC.